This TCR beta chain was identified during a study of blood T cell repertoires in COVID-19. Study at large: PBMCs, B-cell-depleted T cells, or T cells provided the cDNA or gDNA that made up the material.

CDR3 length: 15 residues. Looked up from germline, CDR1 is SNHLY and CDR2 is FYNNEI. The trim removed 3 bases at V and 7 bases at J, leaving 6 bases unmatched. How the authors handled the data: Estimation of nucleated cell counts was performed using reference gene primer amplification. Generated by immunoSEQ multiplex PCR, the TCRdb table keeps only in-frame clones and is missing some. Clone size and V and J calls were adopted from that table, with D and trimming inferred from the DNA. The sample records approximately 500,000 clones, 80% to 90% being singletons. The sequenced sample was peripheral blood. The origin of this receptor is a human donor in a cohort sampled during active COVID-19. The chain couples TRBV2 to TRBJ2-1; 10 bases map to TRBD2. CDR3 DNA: TGTGCCAGCAGTGATGGAACTAGCGGGATGAATGAGCAGTTCTTC. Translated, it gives CASSDGTSGMNEQFF.